Listed below are T cell receptor beta chains from one sample, sequenced in a study of blood T cell repertoires in COVID-19. Using immunoSEQ multiplex PCR, the repertoire was profiled, and TCRdb retains in-frame clones only, with some absent. The data hold 150,000 or so clones, with roughly 83% observed a single time. The sequenced sample consisted of peripheral blood. Every receptor here comes from a woman aged 55 to 70 with acute or convalescent COVID-19. Each CDR3 is given with its conserved first and last residue. A D gene is named only where the DNA matches it firmly. For some rows the clone size is stated as once, few or many, or as a class when expanded; others skip it.

clone_size j_call v_call d_call cdr3_aa cdr3_nt
- TRBJ1-5 TRBV30 - CAWRALGGNQPQHF TGTGCCTGGAGGGCCTTGGGAGGTAATCAGCCCCAGCATTTT
- TRBJ2-1 TRBV5-6 TRBD2 CASSLTSGGLYNEQFF TGTGCCAGCAGCCTTACTAGCGGGGGGCTATACAATGAGCAGTTCTTC
- TRBJ1-5 TRBV6-1 - CASSEFFTGNQPQHF TGTGCCAGCAGTGAATTCTTCACAGGAAATCAGCCCCAGCATTTT
- TRBJ2-3 TRBV14 TRBD2 CASSQGVGGGDTQYF TGTGCCAGCAGCCAAGGAGTCGGGGGGGGCGATACGCAGTATTTT
- TRBJ1-2 TRBV5-1 - CASSLAAGAGGYTF TGCGCCAGCAGCTTGGCCGCGGGGGCGGGTGGCTACACCTTC
- TRBJ1-2 TRBV2 - CASTYAPGFYGYTF TGTGCCAGCACCTATGCCCCAGGGTTTTACGGCTACACCTTC
- TRBJ1-1 TRBV2 - CATVATEAFF TGTGCCACCGTAGCCACTGAAGCTTTCTTT
- TRBJ1-1 TRBV9 - CASSVEALMNTEAFF TGTGCCAGCAGCGTAGAAGCTCTCATGAACACTGAAGCTTTCTTT
- TRBJ1-5 TRBV19 TRBD1 CATDKAGQGLNQPQHF TGTGCCACGGACAAAGCGGGACAGGGACTAAATCAGCCCCAGCATTTT
- TRBJ2-1 TRBV5-1 - CASIQERAPSYNEQFF TGCGCCAGCATCCAGGAGAGGGCCCCCTCCTACAATGAGCAGTTCTTC
once TRBJ1-2 TRBV12-3/TRBV12-4 - CASSRYGYTF TGTGCCAGCAGCCGTTATGGCTACACCTTC
few TRBJ2-1 TRBV7-3 - CASSLRVPGEVEQFF TGTGCCAGCAGCTTAAGGGTTCCGGGGGAGGTTGAGCAGTTCTTC
- TRBJ1-1 TRBV19 TRBD1 CASNRLGTGFVDEAFF TGTGCCAGTAATCGCTTGGGGACAGGGTTTGTAGATGAAGCTTTCTTT
- TRBJ2-5 TRBV7-9 - CASSLSSRVSETQYF TGTGCCAGCAGCTTATCTAGCCGGGTATCAGAGACCCAGTACTTC
many TRBJ1-5 TRBV5-5 - CASRPGVGNQPQHF TGTGCCAGCAGGCCAGGGGTCGGCAATCAGCCCCAGCATTTT
- TRBJ1-1 TRBV19 TRBD1 CASSPGQMNTEAFF TGTGCCAGTAGTCCGGGACAGATGAACACTGAAGCTTTCTTT
once TRBJ1-5 TRBV19 - CASSSSTLLGGQPQHF TGTGCCAGTAGTTCGTCGACCCTACTAGGGGGTCAGCCCCAGCATTTT
- TRBJ1-5 TRBV6-5 - CASSQGGGNQPQHF TGTGCCAGCAGCCAGGGAGGTGGCAATCAGCCCCAGCATTTT
- TRBJ1-2 TRBV15 TRBD1 CATSSSLTRDSYGYTF TGTGCCACCAGCAGCAGTTTAACCCGGGACAGCTATGGCTACACCTTC
- TRBJ1-2 TRBV29-1 TRBD1 CSVVGQDTGYGYTF TGCAGCGTTGTAGGACAGGACACGGGCTATGGCTACACCTTC
- TRBJ1-1 TRBV3-1/TRBV3-2 - CASSRSQNTEAFF TGTGCCAGCAGCCGGTCACAGAACACTGAAGCTTTCTTT
once TRBJ2-3 TRBV6-2/TRBV6-3 TRBD2 CASSYRGGGALDTQYF TGTGCCAGCAGTTATCGGGGCGGGGGGGCCCTAGATACGCAGTATTTT
- TRBJ1-4 TRBV7-7 - CASSLEQGEKLFF TGTGCCAGCAGCTTAGAACAGGGTGAAAAACTGTTTTTT
- TRBJ1-2 TRBV6-5 TRBD1 CASSSRGTANYGYTF TGTGCCAGCAGTTCCCGAGGGACAGCCAACTATGGCTACACCTTC
- TRBJ1-1 TRBV28 - CASSFPLRGAVNTEAFF TGTGCCAGCAGTTTCCCCCTTCGGGGAGCGGTGAACACTGAAGCTTTCTTT
once TRBJ1-2 TRBV28 TRBD1 CASSSRTGFYGYTF TGTGCCAGCAGCTCGAGGACAGGGTTCTATGGCTACACCTTC
- TRBJ2-1 TRBV15 - CATSRDFSGDQGQFF TGTGCCACCAGCAGAGACTTTTCAGGGGACCAAGGGCAGTTCTTC
- TRBJ2-1 TRBV14 - CASSPRIRGIFNEQFF TGTGCCAGCAGCCCCCGAATCCGGGGTATCTTCAATGAGCAGTTCTTC
- TRBJ1-1 TRBV11-2 - CASRVEGNTEAFF TGTGCCAGCCGCGTGGAGGGGAACACTGAAGCTTTCTTT